The 25 T cell receptor beta chains below all came from one sample that was sequenced in a study of cytomegalovirus exposure and HLA in healthy donors. 13 Jbeta primers and 60 Vbeta primers were used for the PCR. This table comes from immunoSEQ multiplex PCR, and its TCRdb copy is limited to in-frame clones, with some not included. This table holds roughly 120,000 clones, about 80% found once. The sample comprised PBMCs. The source of these receptors is a man aged 30 to 39 in good health and CMV-seronegative.

This chain connects TRBV28 to TRBJ1-6; D remains unclear. The CDR3 covers 12 residues. The V gene's germline CDR1 is MDHEN and CDR2 SYDVKM. V was clipped by 8 bases and J by 6 bases, with 8 bases between them. The CDR3 loop is CASHIVNSPLHF. The CDR3 nucleotides read TGTGCCAGCCACATTGTTAATTCACCCCTCCACTTT.

The J gene is TRBJ1-6, the V gene TRBV5-1, with TRBD1 matching 9 bases. The V segment lost 0 bases and the J segment 10 bases; nucleotides outside the gene matches: 5. The germline gives CDR1 SGHRS, CDR2 YFSETQ. The CDR3 totals 15 residues. CDR3: CASSLGDRAGSPLHF. CDR3 nucleotides: TGCGCCAGCAGCTTGGGGGACAGGGCAGGCTCACCCCTCCACTTT.

This chain joins TRBV4-2 and TRBJ1-4, with TRBD1 as a possible D gene (5 bases). The V gene lost 1 base and the J gene lost 7 bases, with 19 bases spanning the gap. Germline CDR1 and CDR2: LGHNA and YNFKEQ. This CDR3 region has 17 residues. The CDR3 nucleotides are TGTGCCAGCAGCCAAGTGGGGGGACTCTCCCGGGGTGAAAAACTGTTTTTT. Its protein product is CASSQVGGLSRGEKLFF.

The V call is TRBV7-6, the J call TRBJ2-3; 10 bases line up with TRBD1. The CDR3 consists of 15 residues. Germline CDR1 SGHVS, CDR2 FNYEAQ. V shed 4 bases, J shed 6 bases, and the junction held 7 bases outside the gene matches. As DNA, the CDR3 is TGTGCCAGCAGCTCAGGACAGGGGGAATGGGATACGCAGTATTTT. Translation: CASSSGQGEWDTQYF. Full variable domain (remainder filled in from reference TRBV7-6 and TRBJ2-3): GAGVSQSPRYKVTKRGQDVALRCDPISGHVSLYWYRQALGQGPEFLTYFNYEAQQDKSGLPNDRFSAERPEGSISTLTIQRTEQRDSAMYRCASSSGQGEWDTQYFGPGTRLTVL.

J is TRBJ2-7 and V is TRBV28, with 11 bases that match TRBD1. Germline lookup yields CDR1 MDHEN and CDR2 SYDVKM. The V segment lost 5 bases and the J segment 4 bases; nucleotides outside the gene matches: 4. The CDR3 is made up of 14 amino acids. This chain's CDR3 is CASSPDRGQYEQYF. The CDR3 bases are TGTGCCAGCAGTCCGGACAGGGGGCAGTACGAGCAGTACTTC.

CDR3 DNA sequence: TGTGCCATCAGTGAATTGGCTAGCGGGGGTCCCTACAATGAGCAGTTCTTC. Its translation: CAISELASGGPYNEQFF. V and J are TRBV10-3 and TRBJ2-1; 10 nucleotides agree with TRBD2. Germline CDR1 and CDR2: ENHRY and SYGVKD. This CDR3 is built from 17 residues. V lost 3 bases, J lost 2 bases, and 7 bases stayed unmatched.

The V and J genes are TRBV20-1 and TRBJ1-2; tentative D call: TRBD1 (6 bases). CDR3 length equals 11 residues. CDR1 DFQATT and CDR2 SNEGSKA come from the germline V gene (reference sequence). V was trimmed by 6 bases and J by 7 bases, leaving 12 bases between them. The CDR3 loop reads CSAIRGLGYTF. Here the CDR3 DNA reads TGCAGTGCAATCAGGGGTCTTGGCTACACCTTC.

The gene calls are TRBV2 and TRBJ1-6, with D possibly being TRBD1 (5 bases). Germline assignment: CDR1 SNHLY and CDR2 FYNNEI. Trimming shortened V by 2 bases and J by 7 bases, and 12 bases separated the two germline ends. The CDR3 has 15 residues. CDR3 amino acids: CASSELGTGNSPLHF. In DNA form, the CDR3 reads TGTGCCAGCAGTGAACTCGGGACTGGCAATTCACCCCTCCACTTT.

This clone came up once. This rearrangement joins TRBV6-6 to TRBJ1-5; D gene unclear. The CDR3 length is 16 residues. The germline V gene has CDR1 MNHNY and CDR2 SVGAGI (reference sequence). The V end was cut by 0 bases, the J end by 3 bases, with 12 bases between. The CDR3 region is CASSYSRLGFNQPQHF. In DNA form, the CDR3 reads TGTGCCAGCAGTTACTCGAGACTCGGGTTCAATCAGCCCCAGCATTTT.

This clone appeared once. The chain carries TRBV2 and TRBJ2-2; D not resolved. The CDR3 extends over 12 amino acids. Germline-derived CDR1 and CDR2 are SNHLY and FYNNEI. Trimming removed 4 bases from V and 9 bases from J, with 9 bases in between. The CDR3 sequence is CASSVRIRELFF. Here the CDR3 DNA reads TGTGCCAGCAGTGTGCGGATTCGGGAGCTGTTTTTT.

The chain carries TRBV28 and TRBJ1-2, with D perhaps matching TRBD1 (5 bases). In germline, CDR1 is MDHEN, CDR2 SYDVKM. The CDR3 covers 14 residues. V lost 6 bases and J 6 bases, leaving 17 bases between the germline ends. The CDR3 bases are TGTGCCAGCAGCTCCCCGGGAGACAGAGATGGCTACACCTTC. This sequence encodes CASSSPGDRDGYTF.

This chain connects TRBV7-8 to TRBJ2-3; 8 nucleotides align to TRBD1. V shed 5 bases and J 1 base; nucleotides not matched to a gene: 11. This CDR3 is built from 17 residues. Germline V gives CDR1 SGHVS, CDR2 FQNEAQ. The CDR3 nucleotides are TGTGCCAGCAGCCTCGGGACAGGCAAGCGGGGCACAGATACGCAGTATTTT. It specifies CASSLGTGKRGTDTQYF.

J is TRBJ1-2 and V is TRBV7-2; no clear D gene. Per the germline V gene, CDR1 is SGHTA and CDR2 is FQGNSA. CDR3 size: 13 residues. The V gene lost 7 bases and the J gene lost 7 bases, with 16 bases spanning the gap. DNA of the CDR3: TGTGCCAGCACCCTTGAGGGTCTTCGTGGCTACACCTTC. Residues: CASTLEGLRGYTF.

The rearrangement joins TRBV5-6 to TRBJ1-1, with 11 bases that match TRBD1. The CDR3 length is 15 residues. Losses at the gene ends were 4 bases for V and 1 base for J; bases not matched to a gene: 3. CDR1 is SGHDT and CDR2 is YYEEEE in the germline V gene. The CDR3: CASSRGTGGNTEAFF. The CDR3, as DNA: TGTGCCAGCAGCAGAGGGACAGGGGGGAACACTGAAGCTTTCTTT.

The sample holds a few counts of this clone. This rearrangement joins TRBV7-9 to TRBJ2-7; tentatively, D is TRBD2 (5 bases). Germline CDR1 SEHNR, CDR2 FQNEAQ (reference sequence). The ends were cut back, 4 bases at V and 4 bases at J, with 14 bases in the middle. This CDR3 is 14 amino acids long. For the CDR3, the DNA is TGTGCCAGCAGCTCACCTAGGACTTTGTACGAGCAGTACTTC. It codes for CASSSPRTLYEQYF.

This clone was seen just once. Written as DNA, the CDR3 is TGTGCCAGTAGACCACAGGGGTTAGAGGGCTACACCTTC. Its protein is CASRPQGLEGYTF. The chain couples TRBV19 to TRBJ1-2; 7 bases line up with TRBD1. CDR1 LNHDA and CDR2 SQIVND come from the germline V gene (reference sequence). The CDR3 runs to 13 residues. The V segment lost 6 bases and the J segment 8 bases; nucleotides outside the gene matches: 9.

The rearrangement uses TRBV27 and TRBJ2-1, with TRBD1 as a possible D gene (5 bases). The CDR3 has 16 residues. In germline, CDR1 is MNHEY, CDR2 SMNVEV (reference sequence). The V end lost 0 bases, the J end lost 2 bases, and 11 bases lay between the germline ends. CDR3 coding DNA: TGTGCCAGCAGTTTATCAAGACAGTCTCCCTACAATGAGCAGTTCTTC. Translated, it gives CASSLSRQSPYNEQFF.

The chain uses TRBV5-4 and TRBJ2-7; the D gene is possibly TRBD1 (5 bases). The CDR3 loop spans 14 amino acids. CDR1 and CDR2 from the germline V gene are SGHNT and YYREEE (reference sequence). V was trimmed by 0 bases and J by 5 bases, leaving 12 bases between them. The CDR3: CASSLDQGVNEQYF. CDR3 in DNA: TGTGCCAGCAGCTTGGATCAGGGCGTAAACGAGCAGTACTTC.

This clone was seen a few times. This chain connects TRBV7-2 to TRBJ1-4, with D hard to call. The CDR3 has 15 residues. Germline-derived CDR1 and CDR2 are SGHTA and FQGNSA. Trimming removed 4 bases at V and 0 bases at J, with 9 bases between. The CDR3 reads CASSSYLATNEKLFF. The CDR3 DNA reads TGTGCCAGCAGCTCCTACCTAGCAACTAATGAAAAACTGTTTTTT.

Points on this clone: Other nucleotide sequences from this sample produce the same CDR3. V is TRBV2 and J is TRBJ2-3, with 10 nucleotides matching TRBD1. CDR3 size: 14 residues. Germline lookup yields CDR1 SNHLY and CDR2 FYNNEI. V was clipped by 7 bases and J by 4 bases; unmatched bases: 5. The CDR3 DNA sequence: TGTGCCAGCAAGAGGGACAGGGGATCAGATACGCAGTATTTT. This encodes CASKRDRGSDTQYF.

The rearrangement joins TRBV7-9 to TRBJ2-3; D call uncertain. Between the trimmed V and J ends, which lost 7 bases and 2 bases, there was a span of 4 bases. Germline V gene sequence: CDR1 SEHNR, CDR2 FQNEAQ (reference sequence). The CDR3 covers 11 residues. CDR3 protein: CASTYTDTQYF. The CDR3 nucleotides are TGTGCCAGCACCTACACAGATACGCAGTATTTT.

This clone was counted only a few times. This sequence joins TRBV5-1 and TRBJ2-7; D possibly corresponds to TRBD1 (5 bases). The germline V gene has CDR1 SGHRS and CDR2 YFSETQ. The CDR3 runs to 13 residues. V lost 3 bases and J 0 bases, leaving 7 bases between the germline ends. CDR3 amino acids: CASSSTASYEQYF. The CDR3 bases are TGCGCCAGCAGCTCGACAGCCTCCTACGAGCAGTACTTC.

V gene TRBV27 combines with J gene TRBJ2-6, with TRBD1 matching 7 bases. This CDR3 has 17 amino acids. J was trimmed by 0 bases and V by 5 bases; bases with no gene match: 7. Germline CDR1 is MNHEY and CDR2 is SMNVEV (reference sequence). In DNA, the CDR3 is TGTGCCAGCAGTACAGGGGTCAGTAGCTCTGGGGCCAACGTCCTGACTTTC. Its protein is CASSTGVSSSGANVLTF.

This chain joins TRBV6-5 and TRBJ1-4, with TRBD1 matching over 9 bases. Germline CDR1 and CDR2: MNHEY and SVGAGI. The CDR3 covers 16 residues. The V segment lost 3 bases and the J segment 8 bases; nucleotides outside the gene matches: 10. The CDR3 is CASSYALWTGDEKLFF. Written as DNA, the CDR3 is TGTGCCAGCAGTTATGCCCTGTGGACAGGGGACGAAAAACTGTTTTTT.

This sequence joins TRBV4-3 and TRBJ2-7; D call uncertain. The CDR3 length is 15 residues. V lost 1 base, J lost 2 bases, and 12 bases lay in between. Germline assignment: CDR1 LGHNA and CDR2 YSLEER. CDR3 region: CASSQAAGSPYEQYF. The CDR3 region has the DNA TGCGCCAGCAGCCAAGCGGCAGGTAGTCCCTACGAGCAGTACTTC.